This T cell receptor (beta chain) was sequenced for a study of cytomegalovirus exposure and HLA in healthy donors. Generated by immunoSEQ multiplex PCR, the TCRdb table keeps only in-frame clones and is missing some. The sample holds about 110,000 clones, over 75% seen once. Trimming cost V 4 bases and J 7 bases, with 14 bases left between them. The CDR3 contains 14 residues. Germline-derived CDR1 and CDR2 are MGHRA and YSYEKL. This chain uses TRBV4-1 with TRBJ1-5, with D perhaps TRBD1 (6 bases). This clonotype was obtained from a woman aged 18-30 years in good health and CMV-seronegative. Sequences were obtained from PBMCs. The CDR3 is CASSPRGGQQPQHF. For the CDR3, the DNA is TGCGCCAGCAGCCCGAGGGGGGGGCAACAGCCCCAGCATTTT.